This entry describes one TCR beta chain. Its cognate antigen is unknown. Sequencing used immunoSEQ multiplex PCR; TCRdb keeps in-frame clones, though not all of them. The table has 90,000 to 100,000 clones, about four fifths seen once. The data belong to a study of PD-1 blockade in classical Hodgkin lymphoma. Study-level points and caveats: Diminished baseline TCR diversity has been reported in newly diagnosed patients relative to healthy donors. Complete responders started with a diversity level that resembled newly diagnosed patients at baseline. The drivers behind the repertoire differences, possibly disease activity or prior therapy, remain undefined.

The trim removed 6 bases at V and 4 bases at J, leaving 5 bases unmatched. This CDR3 comprises 14 residues. CDR1 and CDR2 from the germline V gene are MNHNY and SVGAGI (reference sequence). Each patient experienced a relapse that followed autologous stem cell transplantation, and brentuximab vedotin exposure varied. Complete response, partial response or progressive disease was recorded as best response. The clonotype was recovered from a human donor with classical Hodgkin lymphoma. The V gene is TRBV6-6, the J gene TRBJ2-2, with TRBD2 matching over 7 bases. The source was peripheral blood mononuclear cells (PBMCs), collected before the second cycle of nivolumab. Here the CDR3 DNA reads TGTGCCAGCAGCAGGGACTATCGCACCGGGGAGCTGTTTTTT. Encoded protein: CASSRDYRTGELFF.